A single sample gave rise to the 21 T cell receptor beta chains below, sequenced in a study of blood T cell repertoires in COVID-19. TCRdb's table, derived via immunoSEQ multiplex PCR, lists solely in-frame clones and lacks some. The repertoire consists of 160,000 or so clones, with roughly 84% occurring once and the leading ten covering roughly 8%. Material: PBMCs or T cells enriched from blood (not recorded which). The receptor source for this set is a woman in her forties or fifties who had recovered from COVID-19.

This clone was picked up one time. The genes are TRBV6-2 or TRBV6-3 and TRBJ2-7; tentatively, D is TRBD2 (5 bases). This CDR3 region has 14 residues. V was cut by 2 bases and J by 3 bases, with 11 bases left in between. CDR1 MNHEY and CDR2 SVGEGT come from the germline V gene. CDR3 loop: CASSYREKHYEQYF. CDR3 bases: TGTGCCAGCAGTTACCGGGAAAAGCACTACGAGCAGTACTTC.

This chain uses TRBV19 with TRBJ1-6; D is undetermined. Germline-derived CDR1 and CDR2 are LNHDA and SQIVND (reference sequence). The germline V and J ends were trimmed by 1 base and 7 bases, with 8 bases remaining between them. CDR3 length equals 14 residues. CDR3 loop: CASSIVGQNSPLHF. CDR3 nucleotides: TGTGCCAGTAGTATAGTTGGCCAAAATTCACCCCTCCACTTT.

The chain joins TRBV6-5 to TRBJ1-2; D call uncertain. Germline lookup yields CDR1 MNHEY and CDR2 SVGAGI. This CDR3 contains 13 residues. V was cut by 4 bases and J by 5 bases, with 11 bases left in between. CDR3 in amino acids: CASSSSRNYGYTF. As DNA, the CDR3 is TGTGCCAGCAGTTCGTCCCGTAATTATGGCTACACCTTC.

The V gene is TRBV19, the J gene TRBJ1-2; a possible D gene is TRBD1 (5 bases). Germline loops: CDR1 LNHDA, CDR2 SQIVND (reference sequence). The length of the CDR3 is 11 residues. Trimming cost V 9 bases and J 4 bases, with 9 bases left between them. CDR3 region: CASDSFYGYTF. CDR3 DNA: TGTGCCAGCGACAGTTTCTATGGCTACACCTTC. The full variable domain, in which reference TRBV19 and TRBJ1-2 provide the parts outside the CDR3, is DGGITQSPKYLFRKEGQNVTLSCEQNLNHDAMYWYRQDPGQGLRLIYYSQIVNDFQKGDIAEGYSVSREKKESFPLTVTSAQKNPTAFYLCASDSFYGYTFGSGTRLTVV.

V and J are TRBV6-5 and TRBJ2-3; 9 bases line up with TRBD1. Unmatched junction bases numbered 3, after V lost 7 bases and J lost 4 bases. Germline CDR1 is MNHEY and CDR2 is SVGAGI. The length of the CDR3 is 13 residues. The CDR3 DNA sequence: TGTGCCAGCAACACAGGGGGCTCAGATACGCAGTATTTT. This gives the protein CASNTGGSDTQYF.

This chain connects TRBV19 to TRBJ1-1; the D gene is possibly TRBD1 (6 bases). Germline assignment: CDR1 LNHDA and CDR2 SQIVND (reference sequence). This CDR3 is 15 amino acids long. Trimming shortened V by 10 bases and J by 4 bases, and 22 bases separated the two germline ends. For the CDR3, the DNA is TGTGCCACTCAGACGGCAGGGGAGGGTGGCACTGAAGCTTTCTTT. Residues: CATQTAGEGGTEAFF. The full variable domain, with the rest looked up from reference TRBV19 and TRBJ1-1, is DGGITQSPKYLFRKEGQNVTLSCEQNLNHDAMYWYRQDPGQGLRLIYYSQIVNDFQKGDIAEGYSVSREKKESFPLTVTSAQKNPTAFYLCATQTAGEGGTEAFFGQGTRLTVV.

This chain links TRBV3-1 (or the pseudogene TRBV3-2) with TRBJ2-5; 7 nucleotides line up with TRBD2. V was pared by 0 bases and J by 5 bases, with 3 bases of the junction left unmatched. Germline V gene lookup returns CDR1 LGHDT and CDR2 YNNKEL (reference sequence). This CDR3 contains 14 residues. CDR3 sequence: CASSQEGGRETQYF. CDR3 sequence (DNA): TGTGCCAGCAGCCAAGAGGGAGGGCGGGAGACCCAGTACTTC.

The J gene is TRBJ2-7, the V gene TRBV19, with TRBD2 matching over 10 bases. Trimming at V came to 8 bases and at J to 3 bases, leaving 4 bases not matched to a gene. Germline V lookup: CDR1 LNHDA, CDR2 SQIVND (reference sequence). The CDR3 totals 13 residues. CDR3 in amino acids: CASGLAVSYEQYF. CDR3 DNA sequence: TGTGCCAGTGGACTAGCGGTAAGCTACGAGCAGTACTTC. Full variable domain (outside the CDR3, taken from reference TRBV19 and TRBJ2-7): DGGITQSPKYLFRKEGQNVTLSCEQNLNHDAMYWYRQDPGQGLRLIYYSQIVNDFQKGDIAEGYSVSREKKESFPLTVTSAQKNPTAFYLCASGLAVSYEQYFGPGTRLTVT.

V and J are TRBV19 and TRBJ2-7; no reliable D call. The CDR3 runs to 15 residues. Germline V gene sequence: CDR1 LNHDA, CDR2 SQIVND (reference sequence). Trimming stripped 1 base from V and 1 base from J, with 11 bases between. The CDR3 DNA sequence: TGTGCCAGTAGTATAGGCCGAGGAAGTTCCTACGAGCAGTACTTC. Protein sequence: CASSIGRGSSYEQYF.

V and J are TRBV7-9 and TRBJ2-7; 8 bases are a match to TRBD1. Per the germline V gene, CDR1 is SEHNR and CDR2 is FQNEAQ (reference sequence). CDR3 length: 16 amino acids. The J segment lost 1 base and the V segment lost 3 bases, leaving 8 bases of the junction unmatched. CDR3 protein: CASSLGRQGPSYEQYF. The DNA of the CDR3 is TGTGCCAGCAGCTTGGGTCGACAGGGGCCTTCCTACGAGCAGTACTTC.

The chain carries TRBV3-1 (or the pseudogene TRBV3-2) and TRBJ2-7; TRBD2 might be the D (5 bases). Germline V gives CDR1 LGHDT, CDR2 YNNKEL (reference sequence). The CDR3 spans 11 residues. CDR3 nucleotide sequence: TGTGCTCTGCGGACTTCATACGAGCAGTACTTC. It specifies CALRTSYEQYF.

This clone was seen a few times. Different DNA sequences within this sample yield the same CDR3. The chain carries TRBV19 and TRBJ1-2; the D is unclear. Germline V gives CDR1 LNHDA, CDR2 SQIVND (reference sequence). Trimming stripped 3 bases from V and 4 bases from J, with 3 bases between. This CDR3 has 11 residues. CDR3 bases: TGTGCCAGTAGTATCCGCTATGGCTACACCTTC. Encoded protein: CASSIRYGYTF.

The chain recombines TRBV5-1 with TRBJ2-1; tentative D call: TRBD2 (5 bases). The CDR3 has 13 residues. Germline assignment: CDR1 SGHRS and CDR2 YFSETQ. Trimming removed 4 bases at V and 13 bases at J, with 18 bases between. Here the CDR3 reads CASSPQGLLDQFF. CDR3 nucleotides: TGCGCCAGCAGCCCCCAAGGACTGTTGGATCAGTTCTTC.

The chain is built from TRBV28 and TRBJ2-1; 7 nucleotides align to TRBD2. Germline trimming cut 5 bases from V and 7 bases from J; bases unmatched to any gene: 8. The CDR3 has 14 amino acids. In germline, CDR1 is MDHEN, CDR2 SYDVKM. Written as DNA, the CDR3 is TGTGCCAGCAGTGCCCTTAGCGGGCAAAATGAGCAGTTCTTC. Translated: CASSALSGQNEQFF.

This chain connects TRBV28 to TRBJ2-5, with no clear D. Germline CDR1 MDHEN, CDR2 SYDVKM. This CDR3 is 14 amino acids long. Trimming removed 3 bases from V and 5 bases from J, with 13 bases in between. The chain's CDR3 is CASSLRNRAETQYF. The CDR3 region has the DNA TGTGCCAGCAGTTTGCGTAATAGAGCTGAGACCCAGTACTTC.

The chain has TRBV4-3 and TRBJ1-1; TRBD1 agrees at 7 bases. This CDR3 region has 18 residues. V gave up 0 bases and J gave up 0 bases; unmatched junction bases: 10. Germline V lookup: CDR1 LGHNA, CDR2 YSLEER. CDR3 loop: CASSQESAGGQLNTEAFF. The CDR3 coding sequence is TGCGCCAGCAGCCAAGAATCCGCGGGGGGACAGCTGAACACTGAAGCTTTCTTT.

On this clone itself: An end of the junction does not agree with germline; a read error may underlie this. V gene TRBV7-7 combines with J gene TRBJ2-2; no clear D. The CDR3 totals 15 residues. The germline V gene encodes CDR1 SSHAT and CDR2 FNYEAQ (reference sequence). CDR3: CASSFTTSNTGELFF. The CDR3 coding sequence is TGTGCTAGCAGCTTTACTACCTCAAACACCGGGGAGCTGTTTTTT.

This clone was detected many times. The gene calls are TRBV28 and TRBJ1-5; 12 nucleotides match TRBD1. This CDR3 has 17 residues. The V and J ends lost 3 bases and 6 bases, in that order; junction bases with no gene match: 9. CDR1 and CDR2 from the germline V gene are MDHEN and SYDVKM. This CDR3 is CASSFWMGDRGRQPQHF. DNA of the CDR3: TGTGCCAGCAGTTTTTGGATGGGGGACAGGGGGCGTCAGCCCCAGCATTTT.

This chain connects TRBV2 to TRBJ1-3; D unclear. The germline gives CDR1 SNHLY, CDR2 FYNNEI. This CDR3 is built from 15 residues. The V end lost 4 bases, the J end lost 0 bases, and 10 bases lay between the germline ends. The CDR3 protein is CASSVGMGSGNTIYF. Written as DNA, the CDR3 is TGTGCCAGCAGTGTCGGGATGGGCTCTGGAAACACCATATATTTT.

Written as DNA, the CDR3 is TGTGCCAGCAGTTACAGAGATGGCTACACCTTC. Amino acids: CASSYRDGYTF. This chain links TRBV2 with TRBJ1-2; D unclear. Trimming took 5 bases from V and 6 from J, leaving 7 bases between them. The germline gives CDR1 SNHLY, CDR2 FYNNEI. This CDR3 is built from 11 residues.

The V gene is TRBV7-9, the J gene TRBJ1-4, with D possibly matching TRBD1 (6 bases). This CDR3 is 15 amino acids long. Trimming removed 1 base at V and 4 bases at J, with 10 bases between. Looked up from germline, CDR1 is SEHNR and CDR2 is FQNEAQ (reference sequence). CDR3 sequence reads: CASSLDQGINEKLFF. In nucleotides, the CDR3 is TGTGCCAGCAGCTTAGATCAGGGGATTAATGAAAAACTGTTTTTT.